This TCR beta chain was sequenced for a study of cytomegalovirus exposure and HLA in healthy donors. Overall study findings and caveats: In an earlier analysis, in several hundred donors, most V segments appeared productive either ~90% or ~30% of the time. Investigators reported 164 TCR beta chains as tied to cytomegalovirus. Sequencing probably produced one cluster of sequence variants that were highly shared.

Both 60 Vbeta primers and 13 Jbeta primers went into the PCR. TCRdb's copy holds only in-frame clones and misses some; the assay was immunoSEQ multiplex PCR. Among over 150,000 clones listed, 80% were seen once. Of note for this clone: Its antigen is as yet unknown.

Germline V gene lookup returns CDR1 SGHNT and CDR2 YYREEE (reference sequence). This CDR3 has 17 residues. V shed 4 bases and J 1 base; nucleotides not matched to a gene: 12. The TCR comes from a boy aged 10-17 years in good health and CMV-seronegative. Sequencing was done on a sample of PBMCs. The chain carries TRBV5-4 and TRBJ1-1; 8 positions match TRBD1. Written as DNA, the CDR3 is TGTGCCAGCAGCACCTACGCCCGGACAGGGTCGAACACTGAAGCTTTCTTT. Encoded protein: CASSTYARTGSNTEAFF.